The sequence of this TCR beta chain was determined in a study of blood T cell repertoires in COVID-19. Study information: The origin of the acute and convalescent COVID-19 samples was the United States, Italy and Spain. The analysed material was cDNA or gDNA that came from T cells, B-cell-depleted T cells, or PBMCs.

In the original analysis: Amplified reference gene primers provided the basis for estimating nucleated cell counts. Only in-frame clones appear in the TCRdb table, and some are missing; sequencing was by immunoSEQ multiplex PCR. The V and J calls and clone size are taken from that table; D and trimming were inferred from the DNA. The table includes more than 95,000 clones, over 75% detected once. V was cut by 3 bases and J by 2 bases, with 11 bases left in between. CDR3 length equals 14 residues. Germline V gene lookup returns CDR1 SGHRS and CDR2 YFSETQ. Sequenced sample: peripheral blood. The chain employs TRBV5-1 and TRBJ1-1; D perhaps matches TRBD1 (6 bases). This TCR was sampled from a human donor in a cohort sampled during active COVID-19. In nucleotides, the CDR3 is TGCGCCAGCAGCTATGGACAGTTAAACACTGAAGCTTTCTTT. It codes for CASSYGQLNTEAFF.